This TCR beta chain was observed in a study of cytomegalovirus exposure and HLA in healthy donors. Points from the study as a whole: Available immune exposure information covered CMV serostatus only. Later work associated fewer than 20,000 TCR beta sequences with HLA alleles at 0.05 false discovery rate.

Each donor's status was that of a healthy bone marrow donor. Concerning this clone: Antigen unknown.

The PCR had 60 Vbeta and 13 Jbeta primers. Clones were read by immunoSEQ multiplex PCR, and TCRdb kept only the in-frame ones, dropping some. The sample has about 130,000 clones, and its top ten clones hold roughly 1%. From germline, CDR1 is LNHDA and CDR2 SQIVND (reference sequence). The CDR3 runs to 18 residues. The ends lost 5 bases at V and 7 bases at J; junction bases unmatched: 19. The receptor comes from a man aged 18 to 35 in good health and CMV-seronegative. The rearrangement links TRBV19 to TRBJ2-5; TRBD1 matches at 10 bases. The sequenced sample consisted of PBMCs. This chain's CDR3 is CASSSPRDRGPQTRTQYF. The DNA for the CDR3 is TGTGCCAGTAGTTCCCCCCGGGACAGGGGACCACAAACGAGGACCCAGTACTTC.